The rows below give T cell receptor beta chains drawn from one sample of a study of blood T cells in healthy people across ages. One entry per CDR3 protein, called by TCRdb with MiXCR from the 5' RACE reads. The repertoire holds 700,000 to 800,000 distinct CDR3 sequences, with roughly 45% as singletons. Sequencing used blood. These receptors were obtained from a woman aged 55-70 years in good health. The CDR3 runs from the conserved cysteine through the conserved F or W. The D gene is left open where the match is weak. The size entry is marked missing in some rows and otherwise reads once, few, many or a size class.

clone_size	v_call	cdr3_length	j_call	d_call	cdr3_aa	cdr3_nt
once	TRBV20-1	16	TRBJ2-6	TRBD1	CSARRDRTSGANVLTF	TGCAGTGCTAGAAGGGACAGGACCTCCGGGGCCAACGTCCTGACTTTC
NA	TRBV7-2	17	TRBJ2-5	NA	CASSLTRDPMPYNEQYF	TGTGCCAGCAGCCTAACCCGGGACCCGATGCCCTACAATGAGCAGTACTTC
few	TRBV7-2	15	TRBJ1-5	TRBD1	CASSLDRGGDQPQHF	TGTGCCAGCAGCTTAGACAGGGGAGGGGACCAGCCCCAGCATTTT
many	TRBV4-2	16	TRBJ2-1	TRBD2	CASSQEASGAHNEQFF	TGTGCCAGCAGCCAAGAAGCTAGCGGGGCACACAATGAGCAGTTCTTC
NA	TRBV12-3/TRBV12-4	15	TRBJ1-4	NA	CAGSLAPVEGEKLFF	TGTGCCGGCAGTTTAGCGCCAGTTGAGGGGGAAAAACTGTTTTTT
few	TRBV7-2	14	TRBJ2-2	NA	CASSLVWGPGELFF	TGTGCCAGCAGCTTAGTTTGGGGACCCGGGGAGCTGTTTTTT
few	TRBV5-6	12	TRBJ1-1	NA	CASSSHLTEAFF	TGTGCCAGCAGCTCCCACCTCACTGAAGCTTTCTTT
NA	TRBV5-1	15	TRBJ2-1	TRBD2	CASSLGLAGGYEQFF	TGCGCCAGCAGCTTGGGCCTAGCGGGGGGCTATGAGCAGTTCTTC
NA	TRBV3-1	12	TRBJ1-1	NA	CASSQVGLGAFF	TGTGCCAGCAGCCAAGTGGGTCTGGGGGCTTTCTTT
NA	TRBV7-2	15	TRBJ2-7	NA	CASSLYGSGSYEQYF	TGTGCCAGCAGCTTATACGGGAGCGGTTCCTACGAGCAGTACTTC
NA	TRBV20-1	18	TRBJ2-7	TRBD2	CSATGLAGGPNSYNEQYF	TGCAGTGCTACGGGACTAGCGGGGGGCCCGAACTCCTACAATGAGCAGTACTTC
NA	TRBV28	14	TRBJ2-5	TRBD2	CAILRGGSQGTQYF	TGTGCCATCCTGCGGGGGGGCTCCCAAGGGACCCAGTACTTC
NA	TRBV6-2/TRBV6-3	21	TRBJ2-4	TRBD2	CASSLTLPGLAGVDRENIQYF	TGTGCCAGCAGCCTGACCCTACCGGGACTAGCGGGAGTAGATCGGGAAAACATTCAGTACTTC
NA	TRBV6-6	13	TRBJ2-1	NA	CASSYPSGNEQFF	TGTGCCAGCAGTTACCCTAGTGGAAATGAGCAGTTCTTC
many	TRBV20-1	15	TRBJ2-1	TRBD2	CSAPRGGRTYNEQFF	TGCAGTGCTCCCAGGGGCGGGAGGACCTACAATGAGCAGTTCTTC
NA	TRBV6-5	16	TRBJ2-7	TRBD2	CASSYSAGVSYNEQYF	TGTGCCAGCAGTTATAGTGCGGGGGTTTCCTACAATGAGCAGTACTTC
many	TRBV7-3	13	TRBJ2-1	NA	CASSPRTHNEQFF	TGTGCCAGCAGCCCACGGACCCACAATGAGCAGTTCTTC